This TCR beta chain was sequenced during a study of cytomegalovirus exposure and HLA in healthy donors. From germline, CDR1 is MGHRA and CDR2 YSYEKL. With V trimmed by 4 bases and J by 3 bases, 4 bases remained unmatched. The CDR3 covers 14 residues. The primer mix had 60 Vbeta and 13 Jbeta primers. The table came from immunoSEQ multiplex PCR; TCRdb's copy has only in-frame clones and leaves some out. There are approximately 120,000 clones in the sample; over 70% occur only once, and about 3.9% lies in the top ten. The sample consisted of PBMCs. This clonotype was sampled from a man aged 18 to 29 in good health and CMV-seropositive. J is TRBJ2-7 and V is TRBV4-1, with TRBD2 identical over 9 bases. The CDR3 region is CASSRAGGDYEQYF. CDR3 sequence (DNA): TGCGCCAGCAGCCGTGCGGGGGGGGACTACGAGCAGTACTTC.